This T cell receptor beta chain comes out of a study of cytotoxic CD8 clonotypes in ibrutinib-treated CLL. Germline values: CDR1 LGHNA, CDR2 YSLEER. The CDR3 loop spans 13 amino acids. The V gene lost 5 bases and the J gene lost 7 bases, with 13 bases spanning the gap. Clones were read by immunoSEQ multiplex PCR, and TCRdb kept only the in-frame ones, dropping some. The sample has roughly 150,000 clones, 81% seen once. Regarding this clone: As yet, its antigen is unknown.

Regarding the study as a whole: Sampling time points were not equivalent between sustained-remission and progressing patients. Having risen at ibrutinib response, clonality had fallen back toward baseline by progression.

The sequence came from a human donor with chronic lymphocytic leukemia. The chain employs TRBV4-3 and TRBJ2-3, with D perhaps TRBD2 (6 bases). The sample was PBMCs, taken after 12 months of ibrutinib treatment. CDR3: CASSWIGGNTQYF. The CDR3 nucleotides read TGCGCCAGCAGCTGGATCGGGGGAAATACGCAGTATTTT.